A single sample is the source of the 14 T cell receptor beta chains below, sequenced in a study of blood T cell repertoires in COVID-19. This table comes from immunoSEQ multiplex PCR, and its TCRdb copy is limited to in-frame clones, with some not included. The repertoire consists of approximately 450,000 clones, with more than 85% occurring once and the leading ten covering approximately 4.5%. The sequencing input was peripheral blood. The receptor source for this set is a young woman with acute or convalescent COVID-19.

This chain connects TRBV10-3 to TRBJ2-2; TRBD2 agrees at 14 bases. V dropped 6 bases and J dropped 0; count of bases not matched to a gene: 3. The CDR3 consists of 17 residues. Per the germline V gene, CDR1 is ENHRY and CDR2 is SYGVKD. CDR3 nucleotide sequence: TGTGCCATCAGGGGGACTAGCGGGGGATCGAACACCGGGGAGCTGTTTTTT. This sequence encodes CAIRGTSGGSNTGELFF.

This clone was seen only once. The chain carries TRBV7-9 and TRBJ2-7; tentatively, D is TRBD2 (5 bases). Germline assignment: CDR1 SEHNR and CDR2 FQNEAQ (reference sequence). Trimming stripped 4 bases from V and 5 bases from J, with 15 bases between. This CDR3 region has 14 residues. CDR3 sequence reads: CASSSNRDFNEQYF. The CDR3, as DNA: TGTGCCAGCAGCTCTAATCGGGATTTCAACGAGCAGTACTTC.

The chain couples TRBV28 to TRBJ1-6, with 7 bases that match TRBD1. Germline V gives CDR1 MDHEN, CDR2 SYDVKM. This CDR3 contains 15 residues. J lost 8 bases, V lost 7 bases, and 11 bases had no gene match. The CDR3 DNA sequence: TGTGCCAGCATTGTAGGGGGCGTCAAGGATTCACCCCTCCACTTT. Its protein product is CASIVGGVKDSPLHF.

V usage is TRBV9 and J usage is TRBJ1-5; possible D gene TRBD1, 5 bases. V dropped 0 bases and J dropped 6 bases, with 13 bases sitting between them. CDR3 size: 15 residues. CDR1 is SGDLS, CDR2 YYNGEE, per germline. CDR3 loop: CASSVGEGGAQPQHF. CDR3 DNA sequence: TGTGCCAGCAGCGTAGGGGAGGGAGGGGCTCAGCCCCAGCATTTT.

The chain carries TRBV12-5 and TRBJ2-1; 9 nucleotides line up with TRBD2. The CDR3 is 18 amino acids. Unmatched junction bases numbered 17, after V lost 2 bases and J lost 9 bases. CDR1 LGHNT and CDR2 FRNRAP come from the germline V gene. The DNA of the CDR3 is TGTGCTAGTGGTTTGAGACCCCCTGGCGGGGGGGCCCTGGGTGAGCAGTTCTTC. The encoded protein is CASGLRPPGGGALGEQFF.

This clone was picked up one time. The chain combines TRBV18 with TRBJ2-7; 9 bases fit TRBD1. This CDR3 comprises 13 residues. The V gene end was trimmed by 4 bases and the J gene end by 7 bases; junction bases not matched to a gene: 5. Per germline, CDR1 KGHSH and CDR2 LQKENI. The CDR3 DNA sequence: TGTGCCAGCTCACGGGACAGGGTTGGGGAGCAGTACTTC. Amino acids: CASSRDRVGEQYF.

This chain uses TRBV5-1 with TRBJ2-7; D possibly corresponds to TRBD2 (6 bases). Trimming cost V 7 bases and J 2 bases, with 16 bases left between them. Germline CDR1 is SGHRS and CDR2 is YFSETQ. The CDR3 covers 14 residues. CDR3 sequence: CASSASEIAYEQYF. The CDR3 DNA is TGCGCCAGCTCCGCTAGCGAGATTGCCTACGAGCAGTACTTC.

V is TRBV5-4 and J is TRBJ2-2; TRBD2 matches at 8 bases. Germline V gives CDR1 SGHNT, CDR2 YYREEE (reference sequence). J was trimmed by 0 bases and V by 2 bases; bases with no gene match: 3. CDR3 length: 16 amino acids. The CDR3 DNA sequence: TGTGCCAGCAGCTTCCCGGGACTAGCGAACACCGGGGAGCTGTTTTTT. Residues: CASSFPGLANTGELFF.

The chain is built from TRBV5-1 and TRBJ2-2; 10 bases align to TRBD2. The CDR3 runs 16 residues. Germline trimming cut 4 bases from V and 4 bases from J; bases unmatched to any gene: 7. Germline V gene data show CDR1 as SGHRS and CDR2 as YFSETQ. As DNA, the CDR3 is TGCGCCAGCAGCGCGGTGGGACTAGCGACCACCGGGGAGCTGTTTTTT. Translating gives CASSAVGLATTGELFF. The variable domain in full, with the rest retrieved from reference TRBV5-1 and TRBJ2-2, is KAGVTQTPRYLIKTRGQQVTLSCSPISGHRSVSWYQQTPGQGLQFLFEYFSETQRNKGNFPGRFSGRQFSNSRSEMNVSTLELGDSALYLCASSAVGLATTGELFFGEGSRLTVL.

The chain combines TRBV30 with TRBJ2-7; 7 positions agree with TRBD1. This CDR3 spans 16 amino acids. Germline-derived CDR1 and CDR2 are GTSNPN and SVGIG (reference sequence). Trimming cost V 0 bases and J 5 bases; bases outside gene matches: 13. In DNA, the CDR3 is TGTGCCTGGAGTGTACAAGGGGGCAGGGGAACTAACGAGCAGTACTTC. Its protein is CAWSVQGGRGTNEQYF.

The chain is built from TRBV24-1 and TRBJ2-1; 7 nucleotides line up with TRBD1. The CDR3 sequence is 14 residues long. V trimming: 8 bases; J trimming: 5 bases; junction bases outside the gene matches: 8. CDR1 and CDR2 (germline): KGHDR, SFDVKD. In DNA form, the CDR3 reads TGTGCCACCAAGGGCGACAGGGTAAACAATGAGCAGTTCTTC. This gives the protein CATKGDRVNNEQFF.

Of note for this clone: A much larger clone lies a single base off, so this may be a read error. This rearrangement joins TRBV5-5 to TRBJ1-6; 8 bases align to TRBD1. The J segment lost 7 bases and the V segment lost 6 bases, leaving 6 bases of the junction unmatched. This CDR3 contains 14 residues. Germline V lookup: CDR1 SGHKS, CDR2 YYEKEE (reference sequence). CDR3 sequence: CASNGDRRNSPLHF. The CDR3 region has the DNA TGTGCCAGCAACGGGGACAGGAGGAATTCACCCCTCCACTTT. The complete variable domain, with remaining parts taken from reference TRBV5-5 and TRBJ1-6, reads DAGVTQSPTHLIKTRGQQVTLRCSPISGHKSVSWYQQVLGQGPQFIFQYYEKEERGRGNFPDRFSARQFPNYSSELNVNALLLGDSALYLCASNGDRRNSPLHFGNGTRLTVT.

This clone was found once. The gene calls are TRBV2 and TRBJ2-5, with D perhaps TRBD2 (6 bases). V dropped 8 bases and J dropped 4 bases, with 11 bases sitting between them. Germline CDR1 SNHLY, CDR2 FYNNEI. The CDR3 has 12 residues. CDR3 loop: CASAGPGETQYF. In nucleotides, the CDR3 is TGTGCCAGCGCGGGGCCCGGAGAGACCCAGTACTTC. The variable domain in full, with the rest retrieved from reference TRBV2 and TRBJ2-5, is EPEVTQTPSHQVTQMGQEVILRCVPISNHLYFYWYRQILGQKVEFLVSFYNNEISEKSEIFDDQFSVERPDGSNFTLKIRSTKLEDSAMYFCASAGPGETQYFGPGTRLLVL.

This chain links TRBV7-2 with TRBJ2-5; 8 positions match TRBD2. The CDR3 sequence is 15 residues long. V dropped 1 base and J dropped 3; count of bases not matched to a gene: 4. In germline, CDR1 is SGHTA, CDR2 FQGNSA. CDR3 DNA sequence: TGTGCCAGCAGCTTAGACGCACTAGCGGAAGAGACCCAGTACTTC. Amino acids: CASSLDALAEETQYF.